The 2 T cell receptor beta chains below all came from one sample that was sequenced in a study of identical twins. MiXCR, applied by TCRdb to the 5' RACE reads, yields one record per CDR3 protein. The table includes about 720,000 distinct CDR3 sequences, approximately 18% detected once. These data also formed part of another study, on T cells expressing NK-cell markers.

What was sequenced was PBMCs. These receptors were collected from a woman aged 18 to 35 in good health.

The CDR3 region has the DNA TGCGCCAGCAGGCGGGAGGGAAATGAGCAGTTCTTC. It encodes CASRREGNEQFF. The chain couples TRBV5-1 to TRBJ2-1; TRBD2 agrees at 9 bases. J gave up 7 bases and V 5 bases, and 1 base lay outside the gene matches. This CDR3 is 12 amino acids long. Per the germline V gene, CDR1 is SGHRS and CDR2 is YFSETQ.

This chain's CDR3 is CASSQRTGVVSDTQYF. CDR3 nucleotides: TGTGCCAGCAGCCAGCGGACAGGGGTGGTTTCGGATACGCAGTATTTT. The rearrangement uses TRBV7-6 and TRBJ2-3; 9 bases align to TRBD1. Germline V gene sequence: CDR1 SGHVS, CDR2 FNYEAQ. The CDR3 length is 16 residues. V lost 5 bases to trimming and J lost 6 bases; unmatched junction nucleotides: 12.